These T cell receptor beta chains were read from a single sample in a study of T-cell memory formation after mild COVID-19. TCRdb re-analysed the 5' RACE reads in MiXCR, keeping a single row per CDR3 protein. Of fewer than 650,000 distinct CDR3 sequences in the sample, less than 25% were seen once. Input material: PBMCs or a T cell subset sorted from them (not recorded which). The origin of the receptors is an adult woman who had mild COVID-19 (a few samples of this study predate the infection). Cell type and time point are not known. The CDR3 runs from the conserved cysteine through the conserved F or W. The order of the fields is D gene, J gene, clone size, V gene, CDR3 DNA, CDR3 protein. A D gene is named only where the DNA matches it firmly. Where a row states a size, it is once, few, many or the class of an expanded clone; other rows omit it.

TRBD2 TRBJ2-7 few TRBV4-1 TGCGCCAGCAGCCATAACTCGGGGGGTTTTCTGGAGCAGTACTTC CASSHNSGGFLEQYF
TRBD1 TRBJ2-3 - TRBV5-6 TGTGCCAGCAGCTTCGCCGGGACAGCTAGCACAGATACGCAGTATTTT CASSFAGTASTDTQYF
- TRBJ2-4 - TRBV29-1 TGCAGCGTTGACGGGGGAGAAAACATTCAGTACTTC CSVDGGENIQYF
TRBD1 TRBJ1-2 - TRBV11-2 TGTGCCAGCAGCTTAGGACGCCGGGACAGGGGGCCTGGCTACACCTTC CASSLGRRDRGPGYTF
- TRBJ1-1 few TRBV7-3 TGTGCCAGCAGCCCACACGCCGACAGTCGGACTGAAGCTTTCTTT CASSPHADSRTEAFF
TRBD1 TRBJ2-1 many TRBV5-1 TGCGCCAGCAGCTCCAAACCTGGACAGGTCAACAATGAGCAGTTCTTC CASSSKPGQVNNEQFF
- TRBJ2-5 - TRBV29-1 TGCAGCGTTCGAAGGACCGGAGAGACCCAGTACTTC CSVRRTGETQYF
TRBD1 TRBJ1-2 - TRBV6-7 TGTGCCAGCAGTTACTCCTGGACAGGGGAATTTCATGGCTACACCTTC CASSYSWTGEFHGYTF
- TRBJ1-6 - TRBV12-2 TGTGCAAGTCGCCCTAGGAGCTCCTATAATTCACCCCTCCACTTT CASRPRSSYNSPLHF
- TRBJ1-2 few TRBV4-1 TGCGCCAGCAGCCAATTATTCCTAGGGGACATTAACTATGGCTACACCTTC CASSQLFLGDINYGYTF
- TRBJ1-5 few TRBV6-5 TGTGCCAGCAGTCCCTTGCCCGACAACTCCAATCAGCCCCAGCATTTT CASSPLPDNSNQPQHF
- TRBJ2-5 - TRBV15 TGTGCCACCAGCAGGGACTTGTACCAAGAGACCCAGTACTTC CATSRDLYQETQYF
- TRBJ2-2 few TRBV12-3/TRBV12-4 TGTGCCAGCAGTTTTCAGGTCCCCGGGGAGCTGTTTTTT CASSFQVPGELFF
TRBD2 TRBJ2-7 many TRBV7-6 TGTGCCAGCAGCCAGGGTAGCGGGGGAACCTACGAGCAGTACTTC CASSQGSGGTYEQYF
TRBD1 TRBJ2-7 - TRBV25-1 TGTGCCAGCAGTGAGAAGACAGGGGCCCACGAGCAGTACTTC CASSEKTGAHEQYF
- TRBJ2-7 few TRBV12-3/TRBV12-4 TGTGCCAGCAGTTCAGCATGGGAATTACAGGGTGGCGAGCAGTACTTC CASSSAWELQGGEQYF
TRBD1 TRBJ1-2 many TRBV12-3/TRBV12-4 TGTGCCAGCAGTTACAGGGGGGGGAACTATGGCTACACCTTC CASSYRGGNYGYTF
TRBD2 TRBJ2-3 few TRBV7-2 TGTGCCAGCAAGGCGGGAGCCTCCACAGATACGCAGTATTTT CASKAGASTDTQYF
TRBD1 TRBJ2-7 few TRBV7-2 TGTGCCAGCAGCCCCTGGACAGGGGTGACCTACGAGCAGTACTTC CASSPWTGVTYEQYF
- TRBJ2-7 few TRBV12-3/TRBV12-4 TGTGCCAGCAAGGGCCGGGGAGAAACCTACGAGCAGTACTTC CASKGRGETYEQYF
TRBD1 TRBJ2-1 - TRBV3-1 TGTGCCAGCAGCCAAGCCCTCGGACAGGCTCCGTTCTTC CASSQALGQAPFF
TRBD1 TRBJ1-2 few TRBV6-4 TGTGCCAGTAAACGGGACAGGGTAGACTATGGCTACACCTTC CASKRDRVDYGYTF
- TRBJ2-2 few TRBV5-5 TGTGCCAGCAGCTTCGGGAGCTCGAACACCGGGGAGCTGTTTTTT CASSFGSSNTGELFF
TRBD2 TRBJ2-1 few TRBV5-1 TGCGCCAGCAGCTCAAGAAGCGGGAGCTCCTACAATGAGCAGTTCTTC CASSSRSGSSYNEQFF
- TRBJ1-3 - TRBV5-1 TGCGCCAGCAGCTTGAATCCAGGGTTGACTGGAAACACCATATATTTT CASSLNPGLTGNTIYF
- TRBJ2-7 few TRBV2 TGTGCCAGCGACCCGAGGGGTAATCCCTCCTACGAGCAGTACTTC CASDPRGNPSYEQYF
- TRBJ1-2 - TRBV9 TGTGCCAGCAGCGTAATGGGACTAGCTAACTATGGCTACACCTTC CASSVMGLANYGYTF
- TRBJ2-7 - TRBV6-1 TGTGCCAGCAAAGGCGGTTTCCTCTCCTACGAGCAGTACTTC CASKGGFLSYEQYF
- TRBJ2-3 few TRBV2 TGTGCCAGCAGTGAAAGTTTACGGGGGAGTGGAGATACGCAGTATTTT CASSESLRGSGDTQYF
TRBD2 TRBJ2-7 - TRBV19 TGTGCCAGTAGTATTGGTCTAGCGGGAGCGCAGTACTTC CASSIGLAGAQYF
- TRBJ2-1 - TRBV11-2 TGTGCCAGCAGCCTCCATGTTGTGTGGGGCAGTGAGCAGTTCTTC CASSLHVVWGSEQFF
TRBD2 TRBJ2-1 - TRBV27 TGTGCCAGCAGTTTACCGGGGACTAGCGGGGGGGCCGGTGAGCAGTTCTTC CASSLPGTSGGAGEQFF
- TRBJ2-4 few TRBV7-8 TGTGCCAGCAGCTTAGGAGGGATACACATTCAGTACTTC CASSLGGIHIQYF
- TRBJ1-1 - TRBV10-3 TGTGCCATCAGTCCAGGGGAGAGCACTGAAGCTTTCTTT CAISPGESTEAFF
- TRBJ1-1 few TRBV7-9 TGTGCCAGCAGCTCCGGTCGGGGAGGGTTTAACACTGAAGCTTTCTTT CASSSGRGGFNTEAFF
- TRBJ1-4 few TRBV5-1 TGCGCCAGCAGCTTGGCGGGGACCGTTAATGAAAAACTGTTTTTT CASSLAGTVNEKLFF
- TRBJ1-4 - TRBV4-3 TGCGCCAGCAGCCCTGGACCGCTCCTGAAGGAAAAACTGTTTTTT CASSPGPLLKEKLFF
TRBD2 TRBJ2-2 once TRBV20-1 TGCAGTGCTAGAGAGGGGACTAGCGGGAACACCGGGGAGCTGTTTTTT CSAREGTSGNTGELFF
- TRBJ1-5 few TRBV7-8 TGTGCCAGCAGCTTGGTCACACTCGGGGTCGGGATCAATCAGCCCCAGCATTTT CASSLVTLGVGINQPQHF
TRBD1 TRBJ1-6 - TRBV6-4 TGTGCCGCCCCGAGAGGGGGCCATTCACCCCTCCACTTT CAAPRGGHSPLHF
- TRBJ1-2 - TRBV29-1 TGCAGCGTTGCTGCCTGGGGGACACCTAACTATGGCTACACCTTC CSVAAWGTPNYGYTF
TRBD1 TRBJ1-4 - TRBV7-8 TGTGCCAGCAGCTTAGGACAGGGGTTCCCCAATGAAAAACTGTTTTTT CASSLGQGFPNEKLFF
- TRBJ1-1 few TRBV3-1 TGTGCCAGCAGCCAAGTCGGGCCCCGGAGACCGACTGAAGCTTTCTTT CASSQVGPRRPTEAFF
TRBD1 TRBJ2-7 - TRBV4-1 TGCGCCAGCAGCCAGGCCGCTGGACAGGGTGTTTACGAGCAGTACTTC CASSQAAGQGVYEQYF
- TRBJ1-2 few TRBV2 TGTGCCAGCAGTGAAGTTATTAGCTATGGCTACACCTTC CASSEVISYGYTF
- TRBJ2-1 - TRBV12-3/TRBV12-4 TGTGCCACAGCTCGGGGGGCGGACTACAATGAGCAGTTCTTC CATARGADYNEQFF
- TRBJ1-5 - TRBV6-5 TGTGCCAGCAGTTATATAGCAGTGAATCAGCCCCAGCATTTT CASSYIAVNQPQHF
- TRBJ2-7 - TRBV24-1 TGTGCCACCAGTTCCCGGGGCCGACCCTCCGAGCAGTACTTC CATSSRGRPSEQYF
- TRBJ1-5 - TRBV7-9 TGTGCCAGCAGCCGTTCCGTAGGGGATAATCAGCCCCAGCATTTT CASSRSVGDNQPQHF
- TRBJ2-5 few TRBV12-3/TRBV12-4 TGTGCCAGCAACGGATTAGGACATTCACAAGAGACCCGGTACTTC CASNGLGHSQETRYF
TRBD2 TRBJ2-1 - TRBV29-1 TGCAGCGTTGAAGGGCTAGCGGGAGAAAGCTACAATGAGCAGTTCTTC CSVEGLAGESYNEQFF
- TRBJ1-5 - TRBV7-2 TGTGCCAGCAGCTTAGCTGGGGACACGTACCAGCCCCAGCATTTT CASSLAGDTYQPQHF
TRBD1 TRBJ2-3 - TRBV7-9 TGTGCCAGCAGTTACAGGGGTGGTCTTAGCACAGATACGCAGTATTTT CASSYRGGLSTDTQYF